These 5 T cell receptor beta chains came from one sample sequenced in a study of blood T cell repertoires in COVID-19. Clones were read by immunoSEQ multiplex PCR, and TCRdb kept only the in-frame ones, dropping some. The sample holds around 32,000 clones, 80% to 90% seen once. The sequenced sample consisted of peripheral blood. The receptor source for this set is an elderly woman with active or convalescent COVID-19.

This rearrangement joins TRBV7-3 to TRBJ1-2, with TRBD1 matching 10 bases. CDR1 is SGHTA and CDR2 is FQGTGA in the germline V gene. The CDR3 is made up of 13 amino acids. Trimming cost V 6 bases and J 7 bases; bases outside gene matches: 5. The chain's CDR3 is CASSFDRGLGYTF. The CDR3 DNA reads TGTGCCAGCAGTTTCGACAGGGGGCTTGGCTACACCTTC.

The genes are TRBV5-4 and TRBJ2-7; 10 bases are shared with TRBD2. CDR3 length: 16 amino acids. Germline lookup yields CDR1 SGHNT and CDR2 YYREEE (reference sequence). V trimming: 2 bases; J trimming: 5 bases; junction bases outside the gene matches: 10. CDR3: CASSFTRTSGNHEQYF. DNA for the CDR3: TGTGCCAGCAGCTTCACCCGGACTAGCGGAAACCACGAGCAGTACTTC.

The V call is TRBV29-1, the J call TRBJ1-2; D call uncertain. This CDR3 comprises 11 residues. The V gene's germline CDR1 is SQVTM and CDR2 ANQGSEA. V lost 7 bases and J 2 bases, leaving 8 bases between the germline ends. CDR3 in DNA: TGCAGCGCCGAGGTAAACTATGGCTACACCTTC. Its protein is CSAEVNYGYTF.

The chain recombines TRBV2 with TRBJ2-2, with a tentative D call TRBD2 (6 bases). This CDR3 region has 15 residues. Between the trimmed V and J ends, which lost 5 bases and 0 bases, there was a span of 10 bases. The germline CDR1 and CDR2 sequences are SNHLY and FYNNEI. The CDR3 here is CASSYSGTNTGELFF. The CDR3 DNA sequence: TGTGCCAGCAGTTATAGCGGAACGAACACCGGGGAGCTGTTTTTT.

The rearrangement uses TRBV6-2 or TRBV6-3 and TRBJ2-6; the match to TRBD2 covers 13 bases. Germline CDR1 and CDR2: MNHEY and SVGEGT. The CDR3 totals 18 residues. Losses at the gene ends were 2 bases for V and 4 bases for J; bases not matched to a gene: 5. CDR3 protein: CASSYGGLAGTGANVLTF. The CDR3 DNA reads TGTGCCAGCAGTTACGGGGGACTAGCGGGAACAGGGGCCAACGTCCTGACTTTC.